This T cell receptor beta chain originates from a study of identical twins. The length of the CDR3 is 14 residues. Germline CDR1 is SGDLS and CDR2 is YYNGEE. The V and J ends lost 2 bases and 3 bases, in that order; junction bases with no gene match: 4. This clonotype was observed many times. TCRdb redid the calling of the 5' RACE reads with MiXCR, one entry per CDR3 protein. The data contain 200,000 to 250,000 distinct CDR3 sequences, 6.5% to 8.5% of them singletons. These data were also reused for a study on yellow fever vaccine responses in identical twins.

The clonotype was recovered from a woman between 18 and 30 years old in good health. The J gene is TRBJ1-1, the V gene TRBV9, with 7 bases aligning to TRBD1. The sample consisted of memory (CD45RO+) T cells sorted from blood. As DNA, the CDR3 is TGTGCCAGCAGCGTTTTAACAGGGGACACTGAAGCTTTCTTT. It yields the protein CASSVLTGDTEAFF. Filled out from reference TRBV9 and TRBJ1-1, the complete variable domain reads DSGVTQTPKHLITATGQRVTLRCSPRSGDLSVYWYQQSLDQGLQFLIQYYNGEERAKGNILERFSAQQFPDLHSELNLSSLELGDSALYFCASSVLTGDTEAFFGQGTRLTVV.